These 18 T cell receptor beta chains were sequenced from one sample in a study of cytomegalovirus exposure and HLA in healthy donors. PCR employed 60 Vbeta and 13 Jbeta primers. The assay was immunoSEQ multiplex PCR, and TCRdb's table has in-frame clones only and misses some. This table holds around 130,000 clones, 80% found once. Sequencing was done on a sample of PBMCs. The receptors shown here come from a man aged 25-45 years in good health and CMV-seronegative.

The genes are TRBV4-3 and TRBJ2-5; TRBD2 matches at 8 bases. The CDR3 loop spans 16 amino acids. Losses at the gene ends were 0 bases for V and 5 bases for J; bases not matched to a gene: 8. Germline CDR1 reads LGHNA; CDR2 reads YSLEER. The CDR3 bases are TGCGCCAGCAGCCAAGATATAAGCGGGAGTCCGGAGACCCAGTACTTC. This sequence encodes CASSQDISGSPETQYF.

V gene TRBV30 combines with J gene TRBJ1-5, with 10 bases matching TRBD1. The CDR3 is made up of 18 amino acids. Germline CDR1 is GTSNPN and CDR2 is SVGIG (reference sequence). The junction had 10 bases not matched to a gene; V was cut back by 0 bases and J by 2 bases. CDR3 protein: CAWSVRDRGIRGNQPQHF. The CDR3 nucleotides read TGTGCCTGGAGTGTACGGGACAGGGGAATAAGAGGCAATCAGCCCCAGCATTTT.

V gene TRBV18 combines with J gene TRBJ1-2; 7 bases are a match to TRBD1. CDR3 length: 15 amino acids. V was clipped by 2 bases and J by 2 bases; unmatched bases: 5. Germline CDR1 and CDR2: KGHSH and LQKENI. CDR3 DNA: TGTGCCAGCTCACCAACCACAGGGGCGAACTATGGCTACACCTTC. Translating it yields CASSPTTGANYGYTF.

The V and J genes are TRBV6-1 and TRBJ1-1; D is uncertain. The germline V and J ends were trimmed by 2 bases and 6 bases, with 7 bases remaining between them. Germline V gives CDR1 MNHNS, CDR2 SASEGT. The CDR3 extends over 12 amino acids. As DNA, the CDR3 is TGTGCCAGCAGTGAAAATGGAGCTGAAGCTTTCTTT. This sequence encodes CASSENGAEAFF.

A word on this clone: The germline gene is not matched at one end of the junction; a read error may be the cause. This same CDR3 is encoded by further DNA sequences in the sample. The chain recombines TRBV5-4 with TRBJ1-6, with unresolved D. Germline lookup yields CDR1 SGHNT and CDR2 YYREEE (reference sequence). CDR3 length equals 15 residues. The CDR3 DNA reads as TGTGCCAGCAGCTTGGAGGCCAGCGCCGGGTCACCCCTCCACTTC. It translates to CASSLEASAGSPLHF. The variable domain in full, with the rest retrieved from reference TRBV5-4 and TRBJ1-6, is ETGVTQSPTHLIKTRGQQVTLRCSSQSGHNTVSWYQQALGQGPQFIFQYYREEENGRGNFPPRFSGLQFPNYSSELNVNALELDDSALYLCASSLEASAGSPLHFGNGTRLTVT.

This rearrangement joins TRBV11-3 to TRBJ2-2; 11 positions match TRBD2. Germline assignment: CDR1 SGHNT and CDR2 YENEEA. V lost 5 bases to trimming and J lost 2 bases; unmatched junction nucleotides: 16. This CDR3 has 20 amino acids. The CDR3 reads CASSQSYIAGGPPNTGELFF. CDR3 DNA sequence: TGTGCCAGCAGCCAGTCTTACATAGCGGGAGGGCCGCCAAACACCGGGGAGCTGTTTTTT.

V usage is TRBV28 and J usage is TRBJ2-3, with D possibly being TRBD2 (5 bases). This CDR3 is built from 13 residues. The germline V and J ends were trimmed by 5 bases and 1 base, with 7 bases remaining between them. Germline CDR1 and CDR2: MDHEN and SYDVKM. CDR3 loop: CASSKRRTDTQYF. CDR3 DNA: TGTGCCAGCAGTAAGCGGCGCACAGATACGCAGTATTTT.

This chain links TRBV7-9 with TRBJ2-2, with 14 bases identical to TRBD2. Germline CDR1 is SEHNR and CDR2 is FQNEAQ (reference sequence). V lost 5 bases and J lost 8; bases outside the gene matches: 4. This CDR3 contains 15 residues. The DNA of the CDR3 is TGTGCCAGCAGCCGGACTAGCGGGGGGCGTGGGGAGCTGTTTTTT. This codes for CASSRTSGGRGELFF.

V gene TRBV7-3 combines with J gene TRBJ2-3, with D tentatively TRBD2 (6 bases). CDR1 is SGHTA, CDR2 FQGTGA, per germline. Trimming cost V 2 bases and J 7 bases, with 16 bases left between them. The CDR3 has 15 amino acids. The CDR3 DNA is TGTGCCAGCAGCTTAGGGGGGTCCGGGGGAAATACGCAGTATTTT. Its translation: CASSLGGSGGNTQYF.

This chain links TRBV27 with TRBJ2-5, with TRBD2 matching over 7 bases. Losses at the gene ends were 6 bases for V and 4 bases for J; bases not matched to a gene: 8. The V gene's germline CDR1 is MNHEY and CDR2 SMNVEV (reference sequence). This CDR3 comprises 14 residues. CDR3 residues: CASSRTWGGETQYF. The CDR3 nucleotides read TGTGCCAGCAGCCGGACTTGGGGGGGAGAGACCCAGTACTTC.

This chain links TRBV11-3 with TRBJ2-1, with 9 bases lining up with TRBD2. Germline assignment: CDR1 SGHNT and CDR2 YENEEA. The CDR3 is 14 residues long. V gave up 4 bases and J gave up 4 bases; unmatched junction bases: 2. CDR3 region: CASSSAGGYNEQFF. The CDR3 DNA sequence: TGTGCCAGCAGCTCGGCGGGGGGGTACAATGAGCAGTTCTTC.

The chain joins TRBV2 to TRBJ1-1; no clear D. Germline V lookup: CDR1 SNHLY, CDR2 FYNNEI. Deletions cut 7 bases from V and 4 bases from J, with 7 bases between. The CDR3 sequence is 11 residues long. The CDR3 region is CASTRGTEAFF. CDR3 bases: TGTGCCAGCACACGGGGCACTGAAGCTTTCTTT.

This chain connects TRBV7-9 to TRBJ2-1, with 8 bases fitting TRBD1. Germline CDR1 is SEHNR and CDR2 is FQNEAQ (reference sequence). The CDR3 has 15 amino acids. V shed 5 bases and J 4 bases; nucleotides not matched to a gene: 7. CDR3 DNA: TGTGCCAGCAGCCAGCTAGGACAGGGATACAATGAGCAGTTCTTC. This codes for CASSQLGQGYNEQFF. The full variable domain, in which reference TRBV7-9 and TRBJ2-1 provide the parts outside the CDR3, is DTGVSQNPRHKITKRGQNVTFRCDPISEHNRLYWYRQTLGQGPEFLTYFQNEAQLEKSRLLSDRFSAERPKGSFSTLEIQRTEQGDSAMYLCASSQLGQGYNEQFFGPGTRLTVL.

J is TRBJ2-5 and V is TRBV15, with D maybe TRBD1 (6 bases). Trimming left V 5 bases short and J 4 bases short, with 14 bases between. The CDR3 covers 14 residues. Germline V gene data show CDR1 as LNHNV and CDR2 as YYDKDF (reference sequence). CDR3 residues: CATSLLQGRETQYF. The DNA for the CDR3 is TGTGCCACCAGCCTTTTACAGGGACGAGAGACCCAGTACTTC.

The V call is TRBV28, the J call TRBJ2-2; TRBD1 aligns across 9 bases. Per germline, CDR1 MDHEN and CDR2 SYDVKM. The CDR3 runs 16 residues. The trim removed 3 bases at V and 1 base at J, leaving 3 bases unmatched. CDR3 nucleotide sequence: TGTGCCAGCAGTTTTGCGGGACAGGGGAACACCGGGGAGCTGTTTTTT. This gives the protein CASSFAGQGNTGELFF.

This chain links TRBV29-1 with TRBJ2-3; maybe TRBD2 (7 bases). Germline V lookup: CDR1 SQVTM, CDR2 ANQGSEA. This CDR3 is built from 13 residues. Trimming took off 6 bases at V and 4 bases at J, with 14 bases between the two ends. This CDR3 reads CSVQPGGSDTQYF. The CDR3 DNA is TGCAGCGTCCAACCGGGGGGCTCAGATACGCAGTATTTT.

The CDR3 loop is CASSHIGDTGELFF. CDR3 DNA sequence: TGTGCCAGCAGTCATATAGGGGATACCGGGGAGCTGTTTTTT. The gene calls are TRBV6-1 and TRBJ2-2, with D possibly matching TRBD1 (5 bases). Germline loops: CDR1 MNHNS, CDR2 SASEGT. V was shortened by 5 bases and J by 5 bases, with 12 bases between the two germline ends. This CDR3 contains 14 residues.

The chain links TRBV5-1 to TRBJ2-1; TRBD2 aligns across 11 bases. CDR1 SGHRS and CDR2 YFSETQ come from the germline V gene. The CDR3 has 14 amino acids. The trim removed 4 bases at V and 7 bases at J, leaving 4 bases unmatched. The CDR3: CASSPGTSGNEQFF. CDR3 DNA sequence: TGCGCCAGCAGCCCTGGGACTAGCGGTAATGAGCAGTTCTTC. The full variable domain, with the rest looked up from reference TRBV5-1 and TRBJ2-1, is KAGVTQTPRYLIKTRGQQVTLSCSPISGHRSVSWYQQTPGQGLQFLFEYFSETQRNKGNFPGRFSGRQFSNSRSEMNVSTLELGDSALYLCASSPGTSGNEQFFGPGTRLTVL.